This entry lists 14 T cell receptor beta chains sequenced from one sample in a study of blood T cells in healthy people across ages. It was with a sample-barcoded 5' primer and a J-beta primer mix that a second PCR of roughly 7 to 12 cycles was run. Via MiXCR, TCRdb re-called the 5' RACE reads, giving one row per CDR3 protein. Of around 870,000 distinct CDR3 sequences listed, about 30% were seen once; the top ten hold around 15%. Sequences were obtained from blood. The receptor source for this set is a woman of 80 years or more in good health.

There are many counts of this clonotype. This chain connects TRBV7-9 to TRBJ2-3, with D possibly being TRBD1 (6 bases). This CDR3 is built from 13 residues. Trimming shortened V by 3 bases and J by 13 bases, and 17 bases separated the two germline ends. Per germline, CDR1 SEHNR and CDR2 FQNEAQ (reference sequence). CDR3 in DNA: TGTGCCAGCAGCTTTGGGGGCCCAACGCAGGAGTATTTT. The encoded protein is CASSFGGPTQEYF. The variable domain in full, with the rest retrieved from reference TRBV7-9 and TRBJ2-3, is DTGVSQNPRHKITKRGQNVTFRCDPISEHNRLYWYRQTLGQGPEFLTYFQNEAQLEKSRLLSDRFSAERPKGSFSTLEIQRTEQGDSAMYLCASSFGGPTQEYFGPGTRLTVL.

The CDR3 here is CASSNGGAVNRYTF. The DNA of the CDR3 is TGTGCCAGCAGTAACGGGGGGGCAGTCAATCGCTACACCTTC. This chain joins TRBV12-3 or TRBV12-4 and TRBJ1-2, with D perhaps TRBD1 (6 bases). The CDR3 has 14 amino acids. Trimming took off 5 bases at V and 9 bases at J, with 19 bases between the two ends.

This clonotype was counted a few times. The rearrangement joins TRBV24-1 to TRBJ1-4, with D possibly being TRBD1 (5 bases). CDR3 length: 14 residues. The V end was cut by 7 bases, the J end by 6 bases, with 14 bases between. CDR1 and CDR2 (germline): KGHDR, SFDVKD. This chain's CDR3 is CATRMGGGDEKLFF. The CDR3 region has the DNA TGTGCCACCAGGATGGGGGGGGGAGATGAAAAACTGTTTTTT.

This clonotype was observed many times. The V call is TRBV5-1, the J call TRBJ2-3; the D gene is possibly TRBD2 (6 bases). Germline CDR1 reads SGHRS; CDR2 reads YFSETQ. The CDR3 length is 15 residues. The V and J ends lost 1 base and 1 base respectively, with 10 bases between them. DNA of the CDR3: TGCGCCAGCAGCTTGCTGGGCGGGGGCACAGATACGCAGTATTTT. This gives the protein CASSLLGGGTDTQYF.

This chain connects TRBV11-2 to TRBJ2-3; D is ambiguous. The CDR3 consists of 13 residues. The germline V gene encodes CDR1 SGHAT and CDR2 FQNNGV. Trimming took 5 bases from V and 4 from J, leaving 10 bases between them. The CDR3 sequence: CASSPPHADTQYF. CDR3 nucleotide sequence: TGTGCCAGCAGCCCACCGCACGCAGATACGCAGTATTTT.

This clonotype has just a few counts. One base away lies a much larger clone, so this may be a sequencing read error. The chain uses TRBV7-2 and TRBJ1-1; D unclear. V lost 3 bases and J 0 bases, leaving 14 bases between the germline ends. CDR1 is SGHTA and CDR2 is FQGNSA in the germline V gene. The CDR3 spans 16 residues. CDR3 in amino acids: CTSSFPGARMNTEAFF. The CDR3 DNA is TGTACCAGCAGCTTCCCAGGCGCCCGCATGAACACTGAAGCTTTCTTT. The variable domain in full, with the rest retrieved from reference TRBV7-2 and TRBJ1-1, is GAGVSQSPSNKVTEKGKDVELRCDPISGHTALYWYRQSLGQGLEFLIYFQGNSAPDKSGLPSDRFSAERTGGSVSTLTIQRTQQEDSAVYLCTSSFPGARMNTEAFFGQGTRLTVV.

The CDR3 reads CASSPLEGLAEAFF. The CDR3 DNA sequence: TGTGCCAGCAGTCCATTAGAGGGTCTCGCTGAAGCTTTCTTT. The rearrangement uses TRBV12-3 or TRBV12-4 and TRBJ1-1; D not resolved. Trimming shortened V by 5 bases and J by 6 bases, and 16 bases separated the two germline ends. This CDR3 is 14 amino acids long.

This clonotype was counted at least ten times. This chain uses TRBV4-1 with TRBJ2-1; 8 nucleotides align to TRBD2. The J segment lost 4 bases and the V segment lost 4 bases, leaving 6 bases of the junction unmatched. CDR1 MGHRA and CDR2 YSYEKL come from the germline V gene. This CDR3 has 15 amino acids. CDR3 in DNA: TGCGCCAGCAGCCTACCGGGGGGGGAGTACAATGAGCAGTTCTTC. Its protein product is CASSLPGGEYNEQFF.

The V gene is TRBV20-1, the J gene TRBJ1-5; tentatively, D is TRBD1 (5 bases). The CDR3 length is 15 residues. Trimming removed 0 bases from V and 2 bases from J, with 11 bases in between. Germline V gives CDR1 DFQATT, CDR2 SNEGSKA (reference sequence). The CDR3 loop reads CSARDVVGGNQPQHF. The DNA of the CDR3 is TGCAGTGCTAGAGATGTCGTGGGGGGCAATCAGCCCCAGCATTTT.

This chain joins TRBV6-5 and TRBJ1-6, with D perhaps TRBD1 (5 bases). Per the germline V gene, CDR1 is MNHEY and CDR2 is SVGAGI. V was shortened by 6 bases and J by 8 bases, with 17 bases between the two germline ends. CDR3 length: 15 residues. Here the CDR3 reads CASRTGPRGYSPLHF. The CDR3 DNA reads as TGTGCCAGCAGGACGGGGCCTCGGGGATATTCACCCCTCCACTTT.

In its sample, this clonotype was seen many times. CDR3 nucleotides: TGTGCCAGCAGCTCCGTAATAGCGGGGACCACAGATACGCAGTATTTT. Its protein product is CASSSVIAGTTDTQYF. The chain combines TRBV7-2 with TRBJ2-3, with TRBD2 identical over 8 bases. Germline V lookup: CDR1 SGHTA, CDR2 FQGNSA. V gave up 4 bases and J gave up 2 bases; unmatched junction bases: 8. The CDR3 is 16 amino acids.

This clonotype was counted many times. V is TRBV5-1 and J is TRBJ1-2; TRBD1 matches at 8 bases. With 5 bases clipped from V and 7 bases from J, the junction kept 7 bases outside the gene matches. Germline loops: CDR1 SGHRS, CDR2 YFSETQ. This CDR3 spans 13 amino acids. CDR3 sequence: CASRTGQGGGYTF. CDR3 sequence (DNA): TGCGCCAGCAGGACTGGACAGGGCGGTGGCTACACCTTC.

The rearrangement links TRBV6-2 or TRBV6-3 to TRBJ1-2, with D uncertain. This CDR3 is 13 amino acids long. Trimming shortened V by 2 bases and J by 5 bases, and 9 bases separated the two germline ends. Looked up from germline, CDR1 is MNHEY and CDR2 is SVGEGT. The CDR3: CASSYQPEYGYTF. CDR3 DNA sequence: TGTGCCAGCAGTTACCAGCCAGAATATGGCTACACCTTC.

CDR3 loop: CATSGSLNTGELFF. CDR3 coding DNA: TGTGCCACCAGTGGCAGTCTGAACACCGGGGAGCTGTTTTTT. The chain combines TRBV24-1 with TRBJ2-2; no clear D. V was clipped by 5 bases and J by 1 base, with 7 bases between them. This CDR3 spans 14 amino acids. The germline V gene has CDR1 KGHDR and CDR2 SFDVKD.